The subject of this entry is one TCR gamma chain. Its antigen is unidentified. The data originate from a study of gamma delta lymphoproliferative disorders and STAT genes. Study background: For the delta chain, EuroClonality-NGS standard procedure was applied.

TCRdb re-processed the multiplex PCR reads using CATT. The sample includes over a thousand gamma-chain clones, 8.2% of them seen just once. The CDR3 runs to 14 residues. The V and J ends lost 0 bases and 12 bases, in that order; junction bases with no gene match: 14. CDR1 and CDR2 (germline): VINAFY, YDVSNSKD. Genomic DNA from isolated PBMCs served as the sequencing template. General observations from the study: Symptomatic patients' major clones used less common gene combinations than indolent patients'. Patient gamma repertoires clustered apart from healthy controls; delta did not. Control T cells likely spanned varied maturation stages, whereas leukemic cells were skewed toward terminal effectors.

V gene TRGV5 combines with J gene TRGJ1 or TRGJ2. The J gene was not available in TCRdb and was assigned here by matching the DNA to germline segments. Source material: blood. The TCR comes from a human donor with gamma-delta T-cell large granular lymphocyte leukemia. The DNA for the CDR3 is TGTGCCACCTGGGACAGGCACCCTAGTTGGGGGAAACTCTTT. Protein: CATWDRHPSWGKLF.